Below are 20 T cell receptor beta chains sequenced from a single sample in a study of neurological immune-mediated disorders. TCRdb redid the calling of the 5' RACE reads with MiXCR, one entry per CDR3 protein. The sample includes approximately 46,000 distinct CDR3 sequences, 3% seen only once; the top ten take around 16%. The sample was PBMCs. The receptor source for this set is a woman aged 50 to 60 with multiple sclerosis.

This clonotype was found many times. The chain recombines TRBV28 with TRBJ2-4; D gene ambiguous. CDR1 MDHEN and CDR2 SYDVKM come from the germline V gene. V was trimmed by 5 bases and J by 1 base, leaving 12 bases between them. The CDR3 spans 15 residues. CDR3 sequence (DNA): TGTGCCAGCAGTCAGCTCTGGGCGGCCAAAAACATTCAGTACTTC. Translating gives CASSQLWAAKNIQYF.

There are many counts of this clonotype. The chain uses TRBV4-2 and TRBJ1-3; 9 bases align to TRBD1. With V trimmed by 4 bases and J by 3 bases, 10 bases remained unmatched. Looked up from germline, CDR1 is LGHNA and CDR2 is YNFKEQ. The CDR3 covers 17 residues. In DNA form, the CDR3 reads TGTGCCAGCAGCCGGATAACACAGGGGGCAAGTGGAAACACCATATATTTT. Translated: CASSRITQGASGNTIYF.

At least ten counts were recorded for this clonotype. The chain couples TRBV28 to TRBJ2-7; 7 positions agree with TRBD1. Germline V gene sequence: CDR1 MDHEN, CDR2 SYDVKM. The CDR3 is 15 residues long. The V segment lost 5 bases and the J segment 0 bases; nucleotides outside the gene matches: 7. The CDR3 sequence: CASSPPTGLSYEQYF. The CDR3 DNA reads TGTGCCAGCAGTCCCCCGACAGGGCTCTCCTACGAGCAGTACTTC.

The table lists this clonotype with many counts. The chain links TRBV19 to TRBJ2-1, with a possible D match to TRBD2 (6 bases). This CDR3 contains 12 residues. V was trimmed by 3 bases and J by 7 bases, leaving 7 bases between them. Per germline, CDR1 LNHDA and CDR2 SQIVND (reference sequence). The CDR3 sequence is CASSIGGNEQFF. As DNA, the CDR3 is TGTGCCAGTAGTATTGGGGGGAATGAGCAGTTCTTC.

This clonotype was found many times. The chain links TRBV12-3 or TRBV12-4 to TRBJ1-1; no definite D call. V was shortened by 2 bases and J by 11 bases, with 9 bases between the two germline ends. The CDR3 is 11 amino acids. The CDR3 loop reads CASSLYAGAFF. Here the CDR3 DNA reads TGTGCCAGCAGTTTATACGCTGGCGCTTTCTTT.

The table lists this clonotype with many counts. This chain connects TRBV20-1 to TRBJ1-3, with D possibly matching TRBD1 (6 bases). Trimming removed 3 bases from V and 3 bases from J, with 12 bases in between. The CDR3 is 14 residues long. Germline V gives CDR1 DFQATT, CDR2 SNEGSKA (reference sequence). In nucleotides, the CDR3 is TGCAGTGCTAGGGCAGGGGCCATTGGAAACACCATATATTTT. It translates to CSARAGAIGNTIYF.

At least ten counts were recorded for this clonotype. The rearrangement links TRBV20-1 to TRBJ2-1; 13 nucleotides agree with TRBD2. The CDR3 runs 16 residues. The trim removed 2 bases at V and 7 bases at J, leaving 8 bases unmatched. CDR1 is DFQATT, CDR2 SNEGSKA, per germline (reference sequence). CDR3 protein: CSARPLPGLAGNEQFF. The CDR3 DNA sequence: TGCAGTGCTAGACCTCTTCCGGGACTAGCGGGGAATGAGCAGTTCTTC.

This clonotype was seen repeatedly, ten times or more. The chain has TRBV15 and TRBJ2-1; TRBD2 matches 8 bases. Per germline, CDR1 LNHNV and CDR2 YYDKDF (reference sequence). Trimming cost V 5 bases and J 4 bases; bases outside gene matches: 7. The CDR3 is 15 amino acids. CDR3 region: CATSLRLAPYNEQFF. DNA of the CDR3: TGTGCCACCAGCCTCAGACTAGCGCCTTACAATGAGCAGTTCTTC.

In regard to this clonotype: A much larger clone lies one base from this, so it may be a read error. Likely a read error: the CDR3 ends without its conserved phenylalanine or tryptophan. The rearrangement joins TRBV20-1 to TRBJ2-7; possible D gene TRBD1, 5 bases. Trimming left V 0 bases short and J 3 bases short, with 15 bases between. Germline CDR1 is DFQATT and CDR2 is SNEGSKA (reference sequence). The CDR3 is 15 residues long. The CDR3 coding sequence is TGCAGTGCTAGAGATAATCGACAGAAGGTCTACGAGCAGTACATC. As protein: CSARDNRQKVYEQYI.

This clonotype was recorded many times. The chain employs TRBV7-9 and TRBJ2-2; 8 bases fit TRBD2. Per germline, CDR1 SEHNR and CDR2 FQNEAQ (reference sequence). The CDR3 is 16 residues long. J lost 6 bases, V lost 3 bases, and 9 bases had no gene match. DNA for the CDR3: TGTGCCAGCAGCTTGCTGGGACTAGTTAATGCCGGGGAGCTGTTTTTT. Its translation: CASSLLGLVNAGELFF.

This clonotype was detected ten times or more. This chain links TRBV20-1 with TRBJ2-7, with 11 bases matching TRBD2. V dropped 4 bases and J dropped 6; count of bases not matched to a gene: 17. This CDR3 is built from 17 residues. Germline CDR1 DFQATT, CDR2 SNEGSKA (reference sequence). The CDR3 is CSANDLGSGRALFEQYF. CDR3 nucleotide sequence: TGCAGTGCTAACGATTTGGGTAGCGGGAGGGCCTTGTTCGAGCAGTACTTC.

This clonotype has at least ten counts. This CDR3 reads CASSLGLRDSGAFF. The CDR3 nucleotides are TGTGCCAGCAGCTTAGGCCTCAGGGATTCGGGGGCTTTCTTT. This chain joins TRBV7-9 and TRBJ1-1, with a tentative D call TRBD1 (5 bases). The CDR3 is 14 amino acids. Per the germline V gene, CDR1 is SEHNR and CDR2 is FQNEAQ (reference sequence). Trimming cost V 1 base and J 11 bases, with 17 bases left between them.

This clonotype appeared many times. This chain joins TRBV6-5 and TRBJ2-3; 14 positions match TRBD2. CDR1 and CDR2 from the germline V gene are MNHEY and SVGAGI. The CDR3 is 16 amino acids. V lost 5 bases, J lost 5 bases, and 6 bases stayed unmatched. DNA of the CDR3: TGTGCCAGCAGTGAGACTAGCGGGGGGGCCGTAGATACGCAGTATTTT. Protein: CASSETSGGAVDTQYF.

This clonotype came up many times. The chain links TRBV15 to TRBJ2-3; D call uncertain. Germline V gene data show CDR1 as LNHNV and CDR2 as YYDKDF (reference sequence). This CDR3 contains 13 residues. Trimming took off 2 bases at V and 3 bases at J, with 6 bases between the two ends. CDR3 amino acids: CATSRLVTDTQYF. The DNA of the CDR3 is TGTGCCACCAGCAGACTAGTGACAGATACGCAGTATTTT.

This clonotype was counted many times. CDR3 sequence reads: CSASYEGDTDTQYF. The CDR3 region has the DNA TGCAGTGCTAGTTATGAGGGGGACACAGATACGCAGTATTTT. This rearrangement joins TRBV20-1 to TRBJ2-3; possibly TRBD1 for D (6 bases). V shed 3 bases and J shed 2 bases, with 12 bases lying between them. In germline, CDR1 is DFQATT, CDR2 SNEGSKA (reference sequence). The CDR3 totals 14 residues.

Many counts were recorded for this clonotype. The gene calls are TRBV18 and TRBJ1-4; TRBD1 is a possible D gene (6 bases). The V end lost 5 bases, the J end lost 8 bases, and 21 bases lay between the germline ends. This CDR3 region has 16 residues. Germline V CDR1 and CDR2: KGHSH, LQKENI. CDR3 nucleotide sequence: TGTGCCAGCTCATCCTCAGCCACAGGGATCGACGAAAAACTGTTTTTT. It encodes CASSSSATGIDEKLFF.

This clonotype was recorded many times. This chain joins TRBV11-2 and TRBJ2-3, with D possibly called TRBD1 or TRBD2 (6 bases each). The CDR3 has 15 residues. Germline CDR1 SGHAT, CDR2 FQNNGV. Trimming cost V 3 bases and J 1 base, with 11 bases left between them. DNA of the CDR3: TGTGCCAGCAGCTTTAGGGGGGACGGCACAGATACGCAGTATTTT. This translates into CASSFRGDGTDTQYF.

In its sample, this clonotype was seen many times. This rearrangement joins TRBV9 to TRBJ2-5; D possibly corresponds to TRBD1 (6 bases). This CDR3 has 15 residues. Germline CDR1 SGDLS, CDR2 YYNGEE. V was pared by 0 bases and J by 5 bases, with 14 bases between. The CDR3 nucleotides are TGTGCCAGCAGCGTAGGGGTGGGGGCCTTGGAGACCCAGTACTTC. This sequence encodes CASSVGVGALETQYF.

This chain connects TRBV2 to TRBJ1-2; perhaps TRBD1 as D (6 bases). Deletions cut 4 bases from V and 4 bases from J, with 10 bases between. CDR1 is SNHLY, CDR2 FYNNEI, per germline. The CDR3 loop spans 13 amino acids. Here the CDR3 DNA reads TGTGCCAGCAGTGCCCAGGGGAGCTATGGCTACACCTTC. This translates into CASSAQGSYGYTF.

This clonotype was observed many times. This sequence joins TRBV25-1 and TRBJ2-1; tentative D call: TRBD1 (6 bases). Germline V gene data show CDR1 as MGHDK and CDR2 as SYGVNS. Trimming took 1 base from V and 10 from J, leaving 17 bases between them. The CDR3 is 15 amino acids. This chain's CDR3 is CASSESRGPGDEQFF. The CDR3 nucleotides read TGTGCCAGCAGTGAATCCCGAGGGCCAGGGGACGAGCAGTTCTTC.